This T cell receptor beta chain was identified in a study of identifying expanded T cells in peripheral blood. Findings and limits, study-wide: Variance in clone template counts between roughly two-week samples significantly increased with total template count across all healthy donors. About 1.2 clones differed between technical replicates, versus about 17 and 20 over time.

Collection occurred without any documented infections or immune events in donors. The assay was immunoSEQ multiplex PCR, and TCRdb's table has in-frame clones only and misses some. The sample has 100,000 to 150,000 clones, 84% seen once. Germline V CDR1 and CDR2: SEHNR, FQNEAQ (reference sequence). The CDR3 consists of 14 residues. The V and J ends lost 3 bases and 0 bases respectively, with 8 bases between them. Points on this clone: The target antigen is unknown.

The sample was blood. This TCR derives from a person aged 18 to 70 in good health. The chain combines TRBV7-9 with TRBJ1-1, with D unresolved. The CDR3 loop is CASSFGFMNTEAFF. The CDR3 nucleotides read TGTGCCAGCAGCTTCGGGTTTATGAACACTGAAGCTTTCTTT.